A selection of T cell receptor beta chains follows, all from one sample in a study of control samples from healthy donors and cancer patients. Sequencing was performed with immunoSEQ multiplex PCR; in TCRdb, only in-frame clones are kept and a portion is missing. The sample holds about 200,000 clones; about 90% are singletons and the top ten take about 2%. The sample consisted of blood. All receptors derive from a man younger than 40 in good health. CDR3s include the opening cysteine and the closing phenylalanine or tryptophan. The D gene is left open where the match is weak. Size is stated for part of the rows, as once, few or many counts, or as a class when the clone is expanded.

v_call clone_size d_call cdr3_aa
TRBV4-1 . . CASSQGRDSYNSPLHF
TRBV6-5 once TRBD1 CASSPRQGGNYGYTF
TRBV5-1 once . CASSLSGNEQFF
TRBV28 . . CASSLGAGGRGTGELFF
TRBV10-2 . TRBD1 CASSEQMGQTPEQYF
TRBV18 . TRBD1 CASSPGTGDFYEQYF
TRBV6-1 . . CASSDPNPGKNIQYF
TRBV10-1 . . CASSEGRPNEQFF
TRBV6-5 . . CASRGADTQYF
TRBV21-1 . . CASSSGTANQPQHF
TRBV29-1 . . CSVGTANYGYTF
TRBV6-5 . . CAGGTGFNYGYTF
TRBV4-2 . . CASSQDAGDNEQFF
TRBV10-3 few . CAISGGHLQGDTEAFF
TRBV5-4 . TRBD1 CASVTGAISYEQYF
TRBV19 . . CASSMPGQIGGYTF
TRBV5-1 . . CASSLAKDAYEQYF
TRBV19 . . CASSAGGHYGYTF
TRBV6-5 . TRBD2 CASSKLAGGNNEQFF
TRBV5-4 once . CASSLWQGETQYF
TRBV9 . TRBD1 CASSVEMRGRLPVLTF
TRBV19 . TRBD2 CASRRPGLADGELFF
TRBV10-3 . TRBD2 CAISGVGGGTDTQYF
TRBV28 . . CASIWGSGLSTDTQYF
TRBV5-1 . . CASSSQGKERNTIYF
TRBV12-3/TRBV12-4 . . CASRQPSYGYTF
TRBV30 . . CAWSVQQGNEKLFF
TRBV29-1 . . CSVGRFETDTQYF
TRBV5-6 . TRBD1 CASSFGTGNTEAFF
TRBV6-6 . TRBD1 CASSYSRDSPGREQYF
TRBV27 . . CASSSTVRAGYTF
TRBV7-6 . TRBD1 CASSLSTGFGQPQHF
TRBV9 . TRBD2 CASSVSSGESYEQYF
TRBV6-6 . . CASSRQPANQPQHF
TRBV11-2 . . CASSFRVLDTGELFF
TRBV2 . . CASSEVGELFF
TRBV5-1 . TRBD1 CASSLNRDRGYEQYF
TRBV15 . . CATSRGGGFQAGNQETQYF
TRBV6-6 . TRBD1 CASRDRGFEAFF